The present entry profiles one T cell receptor (beta chain) with its context. The entry originates in a study of blood T cells in healthy people across ages. Sample-barcoded 5' priming and a J-beta primer mix drove a second PCR of about 6 to 12 cycles. Via MiXCR, TCRdb re-called the 5' RACE reads, giving one row per CDR3 protein. The table lists 1.5 million to 2 million distinct CDR3 sequences, around 42% of them singletons. Looked up from germline, CDR1 is MGHRA and CDR2 is YSYEKL. CDR3 size: 15 residues. Trimming took off 0 bases at V and 4 bases at J, with 12 bases between the two ends. The chain joins TRBV4-1 to TRBJ1-2; D is undetermined. Sequenced material: blood. The sequence was obtained from a human donor in good health. In DNA form, the CDR3 reads TGCGCCAGCAGCCAAGAAAGGCAACTATGCTATGGCTACACCTTC. It translates to CASSQERQLCYGYTF.